The following is a T cell receptor (beta chain) sequence with its context. What it binds is unknown. From germline, CDR1 is SNHLY and CDR2 FYNNEI. V lost 4 bases and J lost 6, with 8 bases in between. The CDR3 contains 12 residues. These data originate in a study of T-cell memory formation after mild COVID-19. Background on the study: The two donors had largely donor-specific TCR clusters.

Constant-segment primers served in 5'RACE that generated TCR alpha and TCR beta cDNA libraries bearing sample barcodes and UMIs. TCRdb reanalysed the 5' RACE reads using MiXCR and keeps one entry per CDR3 protein. The sample has a few hundred thousand distinct CDR3 sequences, 20% to 25% seen once. Findings and limits, study-wide: Whereas later expanders leaned CD4+, clones contracting day 15 to 85 showed a balanced CD4/CD8 makeup. There were some responding clones in pre-infection memory, which suggested that cross-reactive memory had joined.

The chain links TRBV2 to TRBJ2-3; D not certain. The TCR sequence derives from a man between 18 and 35 years old who had mild COVID-19 (a few samples of this study predate the infection). Cell type and time point are not known. Material: PBMCs or a T cell subset sorted from them (not recorded which). This CDR3 is CASSAIWDTQYF. For the CDR3, the DNA is TGTGCCAGCAGTGCAATTTGGGATACGCAGTATTTT.